The 31 T cell receptor beta chains listed next were all sequenced from one sample in a study of long-term antiretroviral therapy in people with HIV. Investigators performed immunoSEQ version v3.0 at survey level. Profiling relied on immunoSEQ multiplex PCR, and the TCRdb table lists in-frame clones only, not all of them. The top ten hold 6.5% to 10% of the sample, which has some 20,000 clones, about three quarters seen once. The sequences come from unsorted PBMCs, collected at the start of antiretroviral therapy, before treatment. These receptors came from a woman in her thirties or forties with HIV.

V and J are TRBV30 and TRBJ1-6; 9 bases fit TRBD1. This CDR3 contains 15 residues. Germline V lookup: CDR1 GTSNPN, CDR2 SVGIG (reference sequence). The ends lost 3 bases at V and 9 bases at J; junction bases unmatched: 9. The CDR3 DNA reads as TGTGCCTGGAGGATACAGGGGGCGGCGGGTTCACCCCTCCACTTT. It is translated as CAWRIQGAAGSPLHF.

Only a few counts were recorded for this clone. The V and J genes are TRBV7-2 and TRBJ2-5, with D possibly being TRBD1 (6 bases). This CDR3 comprises 14 residues. Germline assignment: CDR1 SGHTA and CDR2 FQGNSA. V dropped 5 bases and J dropped 0 bases, with 10 bases sitting between them. CDR3 sequence reads: CASSGRTDQETQYF. CDR3 DNA sequence: TGTGCCAGCAGCGGGCGGACAGACCAAGAGACCCAGTACTTC. The whole variable domain, remainder taken from reference TRBV7-2 and TRBJ2-5, is GAGVSQSPSNKVTEKGKDVELRCDPISGHTALYWYRQSLGQGLEFLIYFQGNSAPDKSGLPSDRFSAERTGGSVSTLTIQRTQQEDSAVYLCASSGRTDQETQYFGPGTRLLVL.

V usage is TRBV5-1 and J usage is TRBJ2-5, with 7 bases that match TRBD2. With V trimmed by 1 base and J by 2 bases, 5 bases remained unmatched. Germline values: CDR1 SGHRS, CDR2 YFSETQ. The CDR3 totals 15 residues. CDR3 region: CASSLWGGWQETQYF. The CDR3 DNA reads TGCGCCAGCAGCTTGTGGGGGGGGTGGCAAGAGACCCAGTACTTC.

V usage is TRBV10-3 and J usage is TRBJ2-7, with TRBD2 matching 7 bases. V trimming: 8 bases; J trimming: 6 bases; junction bases outside the gene matches: 4. The CDR3 spans 11 residues. Germline loops: CDR1 ENHRY, CDR2 SYGVKD. The CDR3 DNA reads TGTGCCATCTCACGGGGGGTCGAGCAGTACTTC. Translating it yields CAISRGVEQYF.

The chain employs TRBV4-2 and TRBJ2-3; D perhaps matches TRBD1 (5 bases). This CDR3 is built from 15 residues. The V gene lost 0 bases and the J gene lost 3 bases, with 10 bases spanning the gap. The germline V gene has CDR1 LGHNA and CDR2 YNFKEQ. CDR3 loop: CASSQDWAGTDTQYF. The DNA of the CDR3 is TGTGCCAGCAGCCAAGATTGGGCAGGGACAGATACGCAGTATTTT.

The chain carries TRBV14 and TRBJ1-6, with D maybe TRBD1 (5 bases). Per the germline V gene, CDR1 is SGHDN and CDR2 is FVKESK. CDR3 length equals 16 residues. V lost 2 bases to trimming and J lost 7 bases, with 15 bases between them. The CDR3 sequence: CASSQFRWGWNSPLHF. The CDR3 DNA reads as TGTGCCAGCAGCCAATTCCGGTGGGGGTGGAATTCACCCCTCCACTTT. The whole variable domain, remainder taken from reference TRBV14 and TRBJ1-6, is EAGVTQFPSHSVIEKGQTVTLRCDPISGHDNLYWYRRVMGKEIKFLLHFVKESKQDESGMPNNRFLAERTGGTYSTLKVQPAELEDSGVYFCASSQFRWGWNSPLHFGNGTRLTVT.

V gene TRBV28 combines with J gene TRBJ2-3; D remains ambiguous. Germline V CDR1 and CDR2: MDHEN, SYDVKM. V was shortened by 3 bases and J by 6 bases, with 4 bases between the two germline ends. This CDR3 is 11 amino acids long. This CDR3 reads CASSLWDTQYF. For the CDR3, the DNA is TGTGCCAGCAGTTTGTGGGATACGCAGTATTTT.

This chain connects TRBV4-2 to TRBJ2-1; 9 bases are shared with TRBD2. The V gene end was trimmed by 1 base and the J gene end by 8 bases; junction bases not matched to a gene: 6. Germline V lookup: CDR1 LGHNA, CDR2 YNFKEQ. The CDR3 is made up of 15 amino acids. CDR3 protein: CASSQVERGVYEQFF. CDR3 nucleotide sequence: TGTGCCAGCAGCCAAGTCGAGCGGGGGGTCTATGAGCAGTTCTTC.

The chain couples TRBV30 to TRBJ1-5; no clear D. V lost 2 bases to trimming and J lost 5 bases, with 10 bases between them. CDR1 and CDR2 (germline): GTSNPN, SVGIG (reference sequence). This CDR3 has 13 amino acids. CDR3 DNA sequence: TGTGCCTGGAGTTCCGGGTTAGATCAGCCCCAGCATTTT. Protein product: CAWSSGLDQPQHF. The whole variable domain, remainder taken from reference TRBV30 and TRBJ1-5, is SQTIHQWPATLVQPVGSPLSLECTVEGTSNPNLYWYRQAAGRGLQLLFYSVGIGQISSEVPQNLSASRPQDRQFILSSKKLLLSDSGFYLCAWSSGLDQPQHFGDGTRLSIL.

This clone was counted between two and nine times. V gene TRBV19 combines with J gene TRBJ2-7; D is possibly TRBD1 (6 bases). This CDR3 spans 13 amino acids. The germline gives CDR1 LNHDA, CDR2 SQIVND (reference sequence). With 3 bases removed from V and 6 bases from J, the gap between germline ends came to 12 bases. The CDR3 here is CASSINHRVEQYF. The CDR3 nucleotides are TGTGCCAGTAGTATCAACCACAGGGTCGAGCAGTACTTC.

The CDR3 sequence: CASSPIKLTGRSEAFF. The CDR3 DNA reads as TGCGCCAGCAGCCCTATCAAACTAACAGGGAGGTCTGAAGCTTTCTTT. The chain couples TRBV5-1 to TRBJ1-1; the D gene is possibly TRBD1 (6 bases). CDR1 is SGHRS, CDR2 YFSETQ, per germline. V lost 4 bases, J lost 6 bases, and 22 bases lay in between. This CDR3 is built from 16 residues.

The chain employs TRBV4-3 and TRBJ2-1; TRBD2 is a possible D gene (6 bases). The CDR3 is 14 amino acids. CDR1 and CDR2 (germline): LGHNA, YSLEER. V lost 4 bases and J 8 bases, leaving 15 bases between the germline ends. The CDR3 loop reads CASSPVGDFDEQFF. The DNA for the CDR3 is TGCGCCAGCAGCCCCGTGGGGGACTTCGATGAGCAGTTCTTC.

The chain carries TRBV5-5 and TRBJ2-7; TRBD1 or TRBD2 may be the D gene (5 bases each). The CDR3 sequence is 16 residues long. Between the trimmed V and J ends, which lost 0 bases and 2 bases, there was a span of 15 bases. Germline-derived CDR1 and CDR2 are SGHKS and YYEKEE (reference sequence). The CDR3 DNA sequence: TGTGCCAGCAGCTTGGCCGGGACCGATGCAACCTACGAGCAGTACTTC. This gives the protein CASSLAGTDATYEQYF.

This clone was seen a single time. The chain links TRBV9 to TRBJ1-3; D may be TRBD1 (6 bases). V shed 0 bases and J shed 2 bases, with 6 bases lying between them. The CDR3 runs to 14 residues. The germline V gene has CDR1 SGDLS and CDR2 YYNGEE. CDR3 DNA: TGTGCCAGCAGCGTAGAGGGGGCTGGAAACACCATATATTTT. Its protein product is CASSVEGAGNTIYF.

The J gene is TRBJ2-4, the V gene TRBV30; a possible D gene is TRBD1 (5 bases). Germline CDR1 is GTSNPN and CDR2 is SVGIG (reference sequence). Trimming took off 3 bases at V and 4 bases at J, with 10 bases between the two ends. The CDR3 length is 13 residues. CDR3 sequence: CAWSSGQKNIQYF. CDR3 bases: TGTGCCTGGAGCTCAGGGCAGAAAAACATTCAGTACTTC. Using reference TRBV30 and TRBJ2-4 for the parts outside the CDR3, the full variable domain is SQTIHQWPATLVQPVGSPLSLECTVEGTSNPNLYWYRQAAGRGLQLLFYSVGIGQISSEVPQNLSASRPQDRQFILSSKKLLLSDSGFYLCAWSSGQKNIQYFGAGTRLSVL.

This clone was counted a few times. The chain combines TRBV27 with TRBJ2-2; 7 bases are shared with TRBD1. After removal of 4 bases from V and 1 base from J, the junction contained 9 bases not matched to a gene. Germline assignment: CDR1 MNHEY and CDR2 SMNVEV (reference sequence). The CDR3 runs to 17 residues. In nucleotides, the CDR3 is TGTGCCAGCAGTTCCCGGACCGGGACAGTGAACACCGGGGAGCTGTTTTTT. Protein: CASSSRTGTVNTGELFF.

The V and J genes are TRBV5-1 and TRBJ1-1, with D possibly TRBD1 on 5 matching bases. CDR1 SGHRS and CDR2 YFSETQ come from the germline V gene. V lost 3 bases and J 4 bases, leaving 10 bases between the germline ends. There are 13 residues in the CDR3. CDR3 sequence reads: CASSWDRPTEAFF. CDR3 DNA sequence: TGCGCCAGCAGCTGGGACCGGCCCACTGAAGCTTTCTTT.

CDR3 sequence: CASGLKEVYGYTF. CDR3 nucleotide sequence: TGTGCCAGCGGTTTAAAGGAGGTATATGGCTACACCTTC. The chain couples TRBV6-5 to TRBJ1-2, with D unclear. The CDR3 sequence is 13 residues long. CDR1 and CDR2 (germline): MNHEY, SVGAGI. Trimming left V 8 bases short and J 5 bases short, with 15 bases between.

The chain combines TRBV6-5 with TRBJ1-1; TRBD1 matches at 7 bases. V dropped 4 bases and J dropped 6; count of bases not matched to a gene: 8. CDR3 length equals 14 residues. Germline values: CDR1 MNHEY, CDR2 SVGAGI. The CDR3 loop is CASSLQGFNPEAFF. CDR3 nucleotide sequence: TGTGCCAGCAGTTTACAGGGGTTCAACCCTGAAGCTTTCTTT.

V gene TRBV18 combines with J gene TRBJ1-3; D is perhaps TRBD1 (5 bases). V was clipped by 4 bases and J by 8 bases, with 12 bases between them. Germline CDR1 and CDR2: KGHSH and LQKENI. The CDR3 runs 13 residues. CDR3: CASSRERGDTIYF. The DNA of the CDR3 is TGTGCCAGCTCACGTGAGAGGGGAGACACCATATATTTT.

On this clone: One junction end does not reproduce the germline sequence, and a read error may be involved. J is TRBJ2-5 and V is TRBV18, with 10 nucleotides matching TRBD1. Germline CDR1 reads KGHSH; CDR2 reads LQKENI. This CDR3 is built from 12 residues. The CDR3 sequence is CASSPDGTGAHF. As DNA, the CDR3 is TGTGCCAGCTCACCAGATGGGACAGGGGCCCACTTC.

This chain joins TRBV7-8 and TRBJ1-6; 7 bases align to TRBD1. There are 14 residues in the CDR3. Germline V gene data show CDR1 as SGHVS and CDR2 as FQNEAQ. The junction had 2 bases not matched to a gene; V was cut back by 1 base and J by 8 bases. The CDR3 sequence: CASSLGQGDSPLHF. The DNA for the CDR3 is TGTGCCAGCAGCTTAGGACAGGGAGATTCACCCCTCCACTTT.

Here the CDR3 DNA reads TGTGCCAGCAGTTACACGTCCACAGGGGGACGTCACGAGCAGTACTTC. Amino acids: CASSYTSTGGRHEQYF. This rearrangement joins TRBV6-5 to TRBJ2-7; TRBD1 matches 8 bases. V was clipped by 2 bases and J by 5 bases; unmatched bases: 11. Germline V gene sequence: CDR1 MNHEY, CDR2 SVGAGI. The CDR3 totals 16 residues.

The chain combines TRBV7-2 with TRBJ1-2, with D tentatively TRBD1 (5 bases). This CDR3 region has 14 residues. Germline V gene lookup returns CDR1 SGHTA and CDR2 FQGNSA. Trimming cost V 4 bases and J 6 bases, with 15 bases left between them. The CDR3 spells CASSYGGAQHGYTF. CDR3 bases: TGTGCCAGCAGCTACGGGGGAGCGCAGCATGGCTACACCTTC.

This clone is classed as medium-sized. V and J are TRBV7-6 and TRBJ2-5; D not certain. The CDR3 is 15 residues long. Germline assignment: CDR1 SGHVS and CDR2 FNYEAQ. Trimming removed 1 base from V and 5 bases from J, with 14 bases in between. CDR3 sequence: CASSLGRRVEETQYF. CDR3 in DNA: TGTGCCAGCAGCTTAGGTCGTAGGGTTGAGGAGACCCAGTACTTC.

The V gene is TRBV27, the J gene TRBJ2-5, with D perhaps TRBD2 (6 bases). CDR1 and CDR2 (germline): MNHEY, SMNVEV (reference sequence). The V and J ends lost 6 bases and 2 bases respectively, with 10 bases between them. The CDR3 is made up of 13 amino acids. The chain's CDR3 is CASSRLGQETQYF. The CDR3, as DNA: TGTGCCAGCAGCAGACTAGGACAAGAGACCCAGTACTTC.

The rearrangement uses TRBV6-6 and TRBJ1-5, with D maybe TRBD1 (5 bases). Trimming removed 5 bases at V and 6 bases at J, with 20 bases between. This CDR3 has 16 residues. Germline V CDR1 and CDR2: MNHNY, SVGAGI (reference sequence). The CDR3 DNA is TGTGCCAGCAGTGGTACCACCCGGGACCGGAGTCAGCCCCAGCATTTT. This translates into CASSGTTRDRSQPQHF.

The chain joins TRBV7-6 to TRBJ2-7; 9 bases map to TRBD2. Germline lookup yields CDR1 SGHVS and CDR2 FNYEAQ. This CDR3 has 16 residues. The J segment lost 5 bases and the V segment lost 2 bases, leaving 10 bases of the junction unmatched. CDR3 nucleotide sequence: TGTGCCAGCAGCTTACGAGGAGCGGGGGGCCCCGACGAGCAGTACTTC. It specifies CASSLRGAGGPDEQYF.

The J gene is TRBJ1-6, the V gene TRBV5-8, with TRBD1 matching over 8 bases. CDR1 is SGHTS, CDR2 YDEGEE, per germline. The length of the CDR3 is 14 residues. The V segment lost 4 bases and the J segment 5 bases; nucleotides outside the gene matches: 2. The CDR3 loop reads CASSRGQDNSPLHF. The CDR3 DNA sequence: TGTGCCAGCAGCCGGGGACAGGATAATTCACCCCTCCACTTT.

The gene calls are TRBV19 and TRBJ2-7; 10 nucleotides agree with TRBD1. Per germline, CDR1 LNHDA and CDR2 SQIVND (reference sequence). Trimming at V came to 4 bases and at J to 3 bases, leaving 6 bases not matched to a gene. CDR3 length equals 15 residues. The CDR3 region is CASSRDRGPHYEQYF. The CDR3 DNA reads TGTGCCAGTAGTAGGGACAGGGGACCACACTACGAGCAGTACTTC.

In its sample, this clone was seen once. The chain carries TRBV6-5 and TRBJ2-5; 8 bases map to TRBD1. The CDR3 consists of 14 residues. Germline CDR1 reads MNHEY; CDR2 reads SVGAGI. V lost 5 bases to trimming and J lost 4 bases; unmatched junction nucleotides: 6. CDR3 DNA sequence: TGTGCCAGCAGTCGACAGGGGATGCGAGAGACCCAGTACTTC. This encodes CASSRQGMRETQYF.